This T cell receptor (beta chain) was recorded in a study of blood T cells in healthy people across ages. Study information: There was about one barcoded beta molecule captured by template switching per two T cells.

Every sample had a minimum of 6.5 million PBMCs isolated. Through a sample-barcoded 5' primer and a J-beta primer mix, a second PCR was run for roughly 6 to 12 cycles. TCRdb reanalysed the 5' RACE reads using MiXCR and keeps one entry per CDR3 protein. The profile shows around 990,000 distinct CDR3 sequences, less than 25% of them singletons. Only a few counts were recorded for this clonotype. This CDR3 contains 15 residues. Per the germline V gene, CDR1 is KGHSH and CDR2 is LQKENI. V was cut by 6 bases and J by 1 base, with 13 bases left in between. The sample also formed part of further work on T cells of mothers and their children. As that report states: Mothers gave over 8 million TCR beta CDR3 reads each, and children 2.5 million to 3.5 million each. A slight, non-significant increase in overlap was found for related mother-child pairs relative to unrelated pairs.

This chain joins TRBV18 and TRBJ2-4, with a weak D call TRBD1 (5 bases). Sequencing used blood. The TCR comes from a girl aged 2-10 years in good health. The chain's CDR3 is CASSDKRQAKNIQYF. CDR3 DNA: TGTGCCAGCTCCGATAAAAGACAGGCCAAAAACATTCAGTACTTC. The complete variable domain, with remaining parts taken from reference TRBV18 and TRBJ2-4, reads NAGVMQNPRHLVRRRGQEARLRCSPMKGHSHVYWYRQLPEEGLKFMVYLQKENIIDESGMPKERFSAEFPKEGPSILRIQQVVRGDSAAYFCASSDKRQAKNIQYFGAGTRLSVL.